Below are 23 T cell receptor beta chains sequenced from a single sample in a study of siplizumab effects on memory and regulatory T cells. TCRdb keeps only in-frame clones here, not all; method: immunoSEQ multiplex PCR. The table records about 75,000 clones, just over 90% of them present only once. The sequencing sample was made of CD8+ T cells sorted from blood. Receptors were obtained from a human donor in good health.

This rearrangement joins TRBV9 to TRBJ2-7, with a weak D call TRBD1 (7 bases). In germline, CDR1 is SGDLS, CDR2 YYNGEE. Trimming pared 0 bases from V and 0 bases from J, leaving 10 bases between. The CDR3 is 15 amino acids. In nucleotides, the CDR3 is TGTGCCAGCAGCGTAGCGGGGGACAGCTCCTACGAGCAGTACTTC. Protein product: CASSVAGDSSYEQYF. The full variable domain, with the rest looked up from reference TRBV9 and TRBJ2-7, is DSGVTQTPKHLITATGQRVTLRCSPRSGDLSVYWYQQSLDQGLQFLIQYYNGEERAKGNILERFSAQQFPDLHSELNLSSLELGDSALYFCASSVAGDSSYEQYFGPGTRLTVT.

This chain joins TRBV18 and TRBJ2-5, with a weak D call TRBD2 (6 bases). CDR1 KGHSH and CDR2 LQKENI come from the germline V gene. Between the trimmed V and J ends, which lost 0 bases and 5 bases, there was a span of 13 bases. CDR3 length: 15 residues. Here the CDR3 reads CASSPPGGIGETQYF. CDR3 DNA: TGTGCCAGCTCACCACCCGGGGGAATTGGCGAGACCCAGTACTTC.

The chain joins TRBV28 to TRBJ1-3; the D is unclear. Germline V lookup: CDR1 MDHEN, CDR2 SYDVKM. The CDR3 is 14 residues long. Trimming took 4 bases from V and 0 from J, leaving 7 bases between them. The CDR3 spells CASSSKYSGNTIYF. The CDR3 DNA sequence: TGTGCCAGCAGTTCTAAATACTCTGGAAACACCATATATTTT. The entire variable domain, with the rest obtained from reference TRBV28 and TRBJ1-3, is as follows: DVKVTQSSRYLVKRTGEKVFLECVQDMDHENMFWYRQDPGLGLRLIYFSYDVKMKEKGDIPEGYSVSREKKERFSLILESASTNQTSMYLCASSSKYSGNTIYFGEGSWLTVV.

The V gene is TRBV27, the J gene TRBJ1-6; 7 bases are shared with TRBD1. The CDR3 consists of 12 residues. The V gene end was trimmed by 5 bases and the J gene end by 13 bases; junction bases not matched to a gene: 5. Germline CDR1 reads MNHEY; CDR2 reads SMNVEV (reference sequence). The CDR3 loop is CASSRTGGPLHF. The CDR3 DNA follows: TGTGCCAGCAGTAGGACAGGTGGCCCCCTCCACTTT.

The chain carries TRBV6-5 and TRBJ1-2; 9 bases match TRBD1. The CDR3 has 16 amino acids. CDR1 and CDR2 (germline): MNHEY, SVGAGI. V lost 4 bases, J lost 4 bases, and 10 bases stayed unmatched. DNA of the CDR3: TGTGCCAGCAGTTCCCCCACTCAGACAGGGGGCTATGGCTACACCTTC. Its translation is CASSSPTQTGGYGYTF.

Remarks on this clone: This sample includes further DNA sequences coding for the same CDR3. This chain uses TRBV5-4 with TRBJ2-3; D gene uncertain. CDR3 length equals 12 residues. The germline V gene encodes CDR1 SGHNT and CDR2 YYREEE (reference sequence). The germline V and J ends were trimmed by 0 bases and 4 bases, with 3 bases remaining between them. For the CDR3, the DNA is TGTGCCAGCAGCTTGGGGGCAGATACGCAGTATTTT. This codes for CASSLGADTQYF.

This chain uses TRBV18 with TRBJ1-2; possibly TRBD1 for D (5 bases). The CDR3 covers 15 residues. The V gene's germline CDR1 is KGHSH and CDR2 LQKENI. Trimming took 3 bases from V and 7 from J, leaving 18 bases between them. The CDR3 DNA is TGTGCCAGCTCACCTCCGGCAGGGAGTTGGAGTGGCTACACCTTC. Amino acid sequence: CASSPPAGSWSGYTF.

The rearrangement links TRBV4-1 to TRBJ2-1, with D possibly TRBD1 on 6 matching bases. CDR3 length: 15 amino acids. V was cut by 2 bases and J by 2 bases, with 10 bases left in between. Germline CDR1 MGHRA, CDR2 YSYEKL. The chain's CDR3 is CASSQNRDTYNEQFF. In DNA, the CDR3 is TGCGCCAGCAGCCAAAACCGGGACACCTACAATGAGCAGTTCTTC.

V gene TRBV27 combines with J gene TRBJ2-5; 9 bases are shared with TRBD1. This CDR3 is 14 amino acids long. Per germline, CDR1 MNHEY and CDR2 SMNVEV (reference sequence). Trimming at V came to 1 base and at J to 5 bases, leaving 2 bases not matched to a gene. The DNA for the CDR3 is TGTGCCAGCAGTTTATATGGGACAGGGGAGACCCAGTACTTC. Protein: CASSLYGTGETQYF.

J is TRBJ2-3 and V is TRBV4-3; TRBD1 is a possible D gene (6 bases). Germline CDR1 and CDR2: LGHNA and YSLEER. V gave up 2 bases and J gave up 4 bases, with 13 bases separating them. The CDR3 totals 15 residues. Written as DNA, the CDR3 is TGCGCCAGCAGCCAATCGGCAGGGGCCCCAGATACGCAGTATTTT. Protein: CASSQSAGAPDTQYF.

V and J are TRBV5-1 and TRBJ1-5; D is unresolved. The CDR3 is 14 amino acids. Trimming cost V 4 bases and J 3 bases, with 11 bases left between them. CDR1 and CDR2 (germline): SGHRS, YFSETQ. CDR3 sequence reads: CASSPGRDNQPQHF. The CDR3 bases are TGCGCCAGCAGCCCAGGACGGGACAATCAGCCCCAGCATTTT.

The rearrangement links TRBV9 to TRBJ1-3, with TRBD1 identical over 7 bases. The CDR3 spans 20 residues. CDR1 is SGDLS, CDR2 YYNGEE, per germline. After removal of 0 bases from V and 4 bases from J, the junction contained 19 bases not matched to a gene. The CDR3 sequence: CASSVAPAGTVSSTGNTIYF. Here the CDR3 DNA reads TGTGCCAGCAGCGTAGCTCCGGCGGGGACAGTATCTTCAACCGGAAACACCATATATTTT. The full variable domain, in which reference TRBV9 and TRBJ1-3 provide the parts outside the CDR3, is DSGVTQTPKHLITATGQRVTLRCSPRSGDLSVYWYQQSLDQGLQFLIQYYNGEERAKGNILERFSAQQFPDLHSELNLSSLELGDSALYFCASSVAPAGTVSSTGNTIYFGEGSWLTVV.

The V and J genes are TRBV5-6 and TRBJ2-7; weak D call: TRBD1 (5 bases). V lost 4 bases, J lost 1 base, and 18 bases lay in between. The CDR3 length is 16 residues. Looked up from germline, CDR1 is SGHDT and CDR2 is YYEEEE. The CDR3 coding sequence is TGTGCCAGCAGCCAGGGCATTCAGCAACCTTCCTACGAGCAGTACTTC. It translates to CASSQGIQQPSYEQYF.

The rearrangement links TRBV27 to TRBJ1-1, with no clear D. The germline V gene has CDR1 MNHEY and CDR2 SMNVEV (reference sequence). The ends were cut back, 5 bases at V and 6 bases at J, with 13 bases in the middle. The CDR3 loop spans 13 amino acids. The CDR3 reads CASSDSGLSEAFF. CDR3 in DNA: TGTGCCAGCAGTGATTCCGGACTTTCTGAAGCTTTCTTT.

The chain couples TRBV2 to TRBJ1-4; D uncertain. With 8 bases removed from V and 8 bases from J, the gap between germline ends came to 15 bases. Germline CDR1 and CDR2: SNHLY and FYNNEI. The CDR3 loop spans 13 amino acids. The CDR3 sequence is CASRGRVGEKLFF. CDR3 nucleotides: TGTGCCAGCCGGGGAAGGGTCGGGGAAAAACTGTTTTTT.

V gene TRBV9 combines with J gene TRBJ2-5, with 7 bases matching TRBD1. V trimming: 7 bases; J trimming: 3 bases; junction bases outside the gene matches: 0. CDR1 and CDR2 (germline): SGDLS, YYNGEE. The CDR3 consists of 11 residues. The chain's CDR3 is CASGTEETQYF. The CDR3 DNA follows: TGTGCCAGCGGGACAGAAGAGACCCAGTACTTC.

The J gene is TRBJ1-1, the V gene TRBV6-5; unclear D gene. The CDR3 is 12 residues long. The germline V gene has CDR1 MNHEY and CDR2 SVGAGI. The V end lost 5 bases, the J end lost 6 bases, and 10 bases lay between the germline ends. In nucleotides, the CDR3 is TGTGCCAGCAGTCCGGGAATGCCTGAAGCTTTCTTT. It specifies CASSPGMPEAFF.

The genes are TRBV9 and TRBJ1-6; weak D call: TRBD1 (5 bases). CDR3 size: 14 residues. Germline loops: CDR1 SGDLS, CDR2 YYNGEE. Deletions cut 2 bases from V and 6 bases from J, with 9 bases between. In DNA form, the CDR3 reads TGTGCCAGCAGCGTGGGACGGCCTAATTCACCCCTCCACTTT. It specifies CASSVGRPNSPLHF.

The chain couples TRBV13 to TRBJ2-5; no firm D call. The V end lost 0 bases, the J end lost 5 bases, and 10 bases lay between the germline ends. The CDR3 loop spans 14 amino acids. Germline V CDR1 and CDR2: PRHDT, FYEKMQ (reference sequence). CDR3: CASSLGGLGETQYF. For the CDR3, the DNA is TGTGCCAGCAGCTTAGGTGGGCTGGGGGAGACCCAGTACTTC.

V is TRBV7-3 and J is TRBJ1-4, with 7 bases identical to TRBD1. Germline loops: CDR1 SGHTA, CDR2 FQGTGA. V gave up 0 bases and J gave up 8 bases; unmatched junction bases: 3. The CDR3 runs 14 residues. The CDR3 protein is CASSLTGGGEKLFF. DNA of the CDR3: TGTGCCAGCAGCTTAACAGGGGGCGGCGAAAAACTGTTTTTT. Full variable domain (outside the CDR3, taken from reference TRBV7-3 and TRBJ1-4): GAGVSQTPSNKVTEKGKYVELRCDPISGHTALYWYRQSLGQGPEFLIYFQGTGAADDSGLPNDRFFAVRPEGSVSTLKIQRTERGDSAVYLCASSLTGGGEKLFFGSGTQLSVL.

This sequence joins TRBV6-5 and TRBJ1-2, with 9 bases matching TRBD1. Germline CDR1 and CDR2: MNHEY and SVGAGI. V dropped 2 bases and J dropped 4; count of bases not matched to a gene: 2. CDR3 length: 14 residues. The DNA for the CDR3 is TGTGCCAGCAGTTACCGGACAGGGGCCTATGGCTACACCTTC. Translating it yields CASSYRTGAYGYTF.

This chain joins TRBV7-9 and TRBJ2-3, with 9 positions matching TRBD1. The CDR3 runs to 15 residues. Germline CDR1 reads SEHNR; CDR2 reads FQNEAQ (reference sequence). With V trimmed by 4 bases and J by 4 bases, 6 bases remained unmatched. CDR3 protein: CASSSGTGLPDTQYF. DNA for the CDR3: TGTGCCAGCAGCTCCGGGACAGGGCTACCAGATACGCAGTATTTT.

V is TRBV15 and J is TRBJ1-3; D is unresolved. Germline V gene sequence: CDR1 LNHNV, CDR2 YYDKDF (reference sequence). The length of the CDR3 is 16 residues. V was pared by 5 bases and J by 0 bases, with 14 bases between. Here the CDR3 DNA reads TGTGCCACCAGCTATGACGGAGGCAGCTCTGGAAACACCATATATTTT. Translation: CATSYDGGSSGNTIYF.